The sequence of this T cell receptor beta chain was determined in a study of T cells in women clearing cervical HPV infection. Turning to the study itself: Cases were women with histologically confirmed HPV16-related CIN3 or worse, including a couple of invasive cancers. With HLA typing for only a few women, HLA confounding remains possible. Study findings and constraints: Effector/memory and HPV-specific T cells were not isolated, and association timing is unknown. Cases and controls were distinguished at AUC 0.83 by richness and V genes.

On this clone itself: Its specificity is unknown. The read terminates 3 residues before the CDR3 end, so the remaining end is supplied by the germline J gene.

The CDR3 extends over 16 amino acids. Germline-derived CDR1 and CDR2 are KGHSH and LQKENI. Some clones are missing from TCRdb's copy, which holds only in-frame ones; the method was immunoSEQ multiplex PCR. The sample includes about 37,000 clones. The sequencing input was blood buffy coat. This chain joins TRBV18 and TRBJ2-4; possible D gene TRBD1, 6 bases. The sequence was collected from a woman aged 18 to 75 with a cervical HPV16 infection that either progressed to CIN3+ or cleared (not recorded which). Incomplete CDR3 DNA: TGTGCCAGCTCACGAGGACAGCTCCAAACTAACTATGGT. Its protein product is CASSRGQLQTNYG. The CDR3 reads in full as CASSRGQLQTNYGQYF.